This TCR beta chain was obtained from a study of technical replicates of blood from four donors. The data were produced by immunoSEQ multiplex PCR, yet TCRdb's version contains in-frame clones alone and is incomplete. The table includes about 75,000 clones, about 97% detected once. Sequencing input: T cells isolated from PBMCs. This clonotype was sampled from a human donor in good health.

The chain's CDR3 is CASMIGESNIQYF. The DNA for the CDR3 is TGTGCCAGCATGATCGGGGAGTCGAACATTCAGTACTTC. This chain joins TRBV2 and TRBJ2-4; D possibly corresponds to TRBD2 (5 bases). Germline CDR1 and CDR2: SNHLY and FYNNEI. The V end was cut by 7 bases, the J end by 7 bases, with 14 bases between. The CDR3 is made up of 13 amino acids. The full variable domain, its missing parts supplied by reference TRBV2 and TRBJ2-4, is EPEVTQTPSHQVTQMGQEVILRCVPISNHLYFYWYRQILGQKVEFLVSFYNNEISEKSEIFDDQFSVERPDGSNFTLKIRSTKLEDSAMYFCASMIGESNIQYFGAGTRLSVL.